This T cell receptor beta chain appears in the sequencing data of a study of control samples from healthy donors and cancer patients. The protocol was immunoSEQ multiplex PCR, while the TCRdb copy is restricted to in-frame clones and leaves out a portion. The repertoire holds around 160,000 clones, with under 95% as singletons. Sequencing was performed on blood. This receptor was taken from a man aged 18 to 29 in good health.

CDR3 in DNA: TGTGCCAGTAGTCCCGGGACATCAGGCTACGAGCAGTACTTC. This gives the protein CASSPGTSGYEQYF. The V gene is TRBV19, the J gene TRBJ2-7; possible D gene TRBD1, 6 bases. V lost 5 bases and J 3 bases, leaving 14 bases between the germline ends. The CDR3 is made up of 14 amino acids. Per the germline V gene, CDR1 is LNHDA and CDR2 is SQIVND (reference sequence).